The rows below give T cell receptor beta chains drawn from one sample of a study of T-cell reconstitution after alpha-beta-depleted transplantation in children. Via MiXCR, TCRdb re-called the PCR reads, giving one row per CDR3 protein. Altogether about 480,000 distinct CDR3 sequences are present, approximately 12% being singletons, with the ten largest covering approximately 5.4%. Sequencing used PBMCs from the stem cell graft donor, obtained from the stem cell graft. These receptors all stem from a human donor who donated a stem cell graft to a child with combined immunodeficiency. Both conserved end residues are part of each CDR3. A D gene is named only where the DNA matches it firmly. Not every row has a clone size; where given, it reads once, few, many or a size class.

j_call: TRBJ2-6
d_call: NA
v_call: TRBV4-3
clone_size: NA
cdr3_nt: TGCGCCAGCAGCCAAGAGGCGGCGTGGGGAAAGGATGGGGCCAACGTCCTGACTTTC
cdr3_aa: CASSQEAAWGKDGANVLTF

j_call: TRBJ1-5
d_call: TRBD1
v_call: TRBV20-1
clone_size: few
cdr3_nt: TGCAGTGCTAGAGGCAGGGGGAATCAGCCCCAGCATTTT
cdr3_aa: CSARGRGNQPQHF

j_call: TRBJ1-5
d_call: NA
v_call: TRBV4-3
clone_size: many
cdr3_nt: TGCGCCAGCAGCTGGCAGGTGGGTCAGCCCCAGCATTTT
cdr3_aa: CASSWQVGQPQHF

j_call: TRBJ2-1
d_call: NA
v_call: TRBV7-2
clone_size: NA
cdr3_nt: TGTGCCAGCAGCTTAGATCCGGGGCTCAGAGAGCAGTTCTTC
cdr3_aa: CASSLDPGLREQFF

j_call: TRBJ1-1
d_call: TRBD1
v_call: TRBV9
clone_size: few
cdr3_nt: TGTGCCAGCAGCGTAGGCCCAGGGGGCACTGAAGCTTTCTTT
cdr3_aa: CASSVGPGGTEAFF

j_call: TRBJ2-7
d_call: NA
v_call: TRBV9
clone_size: NA
cdr3_nt: TGTGCCAGCAGCGTGGGGCTAGCGATCAACGAGCAGTACTTC
cdr3_aa: CASSVGLAINEQYF

j_call: TRBJ2-3
d_call: TRBD2
v_call: TRBV9
clone_size: few
cdr3_nt: TGTGCCAGCAGCGTAGAGCGGGGGGGCCGTCGGACAGATACGCAGTATTTT
cdr3_aa: CASSVERGGRRTDTQYF

j_call: TRBJ2-7
d_call: NA
v_call: TRBV12-3/TRBV12-4
clone_size: many
cdr3_nt: TGTGCCAGCAGTAAGGGGACTTACGAGCAGTACTTC
cdr3_aa: CASSKGTYEQYF

j_call: TRBJ2-5
d_call: NA
v_call: TRBV20-1
clone_size: NA
cdr3_nt: TGCAGTGCTAGAGACCCAAGGGGGGCCGCAGAGACCCAGTACTTC
cdr3_aa: CSARDPRGAAETQYF

j_call: TRBJ1-1
d_call: NA
v_call: TRBV23-1
clone_size: NA
cdr3_nt: TGCGCCAGCAGCCAATCGAGGGTGAACACTGAAGCTTTCTTT
cdr3_aa: CASSQSRVNTEAFF

j_call: TRBJ2-7
d_call: TRBD1
v_call: TRBV6-2/TRBV6-3
clone_size: few
cdr3_nt: TGTGCCAGCAGGCCAGCCCGGGACAGGGGGTACGAGCAGTACTTC
cdr3_aa: CASRPARDRGYEQYF